This TCR beta chain is from a study of CD8 T cells in Susac syndrome. Random hexamers were used to reverse transcribe about 0.5 to 1 ug of RNA. By means of immunoSEQ multiplex PCR, TCR beta CDR3 spanning 54 Vbeta and 13 Jbeta underwent amplification. TCRdb passed the immunoSEQ multiplex PCR reads through MiXCR, listing each CDR3 protein once. The repertoire includes 250,000 to 350,000 distinct CDR3 sequences, around 84% of them detected once, and 0.095% to 0.14% sits in the top ten. There are 15 residues in the CDR3. V lost 5 bases to trimming and J lost 4 bases; unmatched junction nucleotides: 10. Germline V gene sequence: CDR1 SGHVS, CDR2 FNYEAQ.

The rearrangement joins TRBV7-6 to TRBJ2-7; 8 nucleotides line up with TRBD1. The specimen sequenced was CD8+ T cells from PBMCs. This TCR was recovered from a human donor with multiple sclerosis. Written as DNA, the CDR3 is TGTGCCAGCAGCCAACGCTCAGGGGGCCTTTACGAGCAGTACTTC. It codes for CASSQRSGGLYEQYF.